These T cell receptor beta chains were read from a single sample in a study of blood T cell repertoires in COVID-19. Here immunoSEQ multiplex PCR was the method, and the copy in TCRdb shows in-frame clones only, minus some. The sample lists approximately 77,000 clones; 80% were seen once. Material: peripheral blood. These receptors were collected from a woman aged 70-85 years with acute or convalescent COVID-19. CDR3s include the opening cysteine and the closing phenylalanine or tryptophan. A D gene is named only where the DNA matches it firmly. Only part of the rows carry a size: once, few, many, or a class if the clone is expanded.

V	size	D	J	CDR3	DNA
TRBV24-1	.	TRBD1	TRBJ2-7	CATSDPDRGHEQYF	TGTGCCACCAGTGATCCTGACAGGGGCCACGAGCAGTACTTC
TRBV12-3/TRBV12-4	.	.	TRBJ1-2	CASSQQGYGYTF	TGTGCCAGCAGCCAGCAGGGGTACGGCTACACCTTC
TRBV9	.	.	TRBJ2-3	CASSVYGSNVRTDTQYF	TGTGCCAGCAGCGTATACGGGTCAAATGTTCGCACAGATACGCAGTATTTT
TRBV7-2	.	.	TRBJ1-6	CASSTGSSGLPLHF	TGTGCCAGCAGCACGGGCTCATCAGGGCTACCCCTCCACTTT
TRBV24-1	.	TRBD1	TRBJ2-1	CATSDLPGQGGNEQFF	TGTGCCACCAGTGATTTGCCGGGACAGGGCGGGAATGAGCAGTTCTTC
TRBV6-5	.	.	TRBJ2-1	CASSSGSPGHYNEQFF	TGTGCCAGCAGTTCGGGATCCCCGGGACACTACAATGAGCAGTTCTTC
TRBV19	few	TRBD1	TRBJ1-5	CASSPGQGAQPQHF	TGTGCCAGTAGCCCTGGACAGGGGGCTCAGCCCCAGCATTTT
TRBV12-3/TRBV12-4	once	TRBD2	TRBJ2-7	CASSRLADEQYF	TGTGCCAGCAGCCGACTAGCAGACGAGCAGTACTTC
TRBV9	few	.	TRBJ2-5	CASSSRWGEETQYF	TGTGCCAGCAGCTCCCGCTGGGGGGAAGAGACCCAGTACTTC
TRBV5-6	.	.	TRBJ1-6	CASSLTMSSYNSPLHF	TGTGCCAGCAGCTTGACCATGAGCTCCTATAATTCACCCCTCCACTTT
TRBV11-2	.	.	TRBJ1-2	CASSSTGNGYTF	TGTGCCAGCAGCTCCACAGGGAATGGCTACACCTTC
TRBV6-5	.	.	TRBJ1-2	CASKHSTGKNYGYTF	TGTGCCAGCAAACATTCAACGGGGAAAAACTATGGCTACACCTTC
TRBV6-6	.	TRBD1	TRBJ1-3	CASSPWGVTGDLAGNTIYF	TGTGCCAGCAGTCCCTGGGGTGTAACAGGGGATTTGGCTGGAAACACCATATATTTT
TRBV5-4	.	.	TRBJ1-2	CASSLGGSQRGGYTF	TGTGCCAGCAGCTTGGGCGGGTCCCAGCGTGGGGGCTACACCTTC
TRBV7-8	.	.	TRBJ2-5	CASSSTVYQETQYF	TGTGCCAGCAGTTCCACGGTTTACCAAGAGACCCAGTACTTC
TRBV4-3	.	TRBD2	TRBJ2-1	CASSPGTSGYNEQFF	TGCGCCAGCAGCCCCGGGACTAGCGGCTACAATGAGCAGTTCTTC
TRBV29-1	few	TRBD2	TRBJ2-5	CSVAGTSGGAVLETQYF	TGCAGCGTTGCCGGGACTAGCGGGGGGGCCGTTTTGGAGACCCAGTACTTC
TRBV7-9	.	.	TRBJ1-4	CASSLNINEKLFF	TGTGCCAGCAGCTTAAATATTAATGAAAAACTGTTTTTT
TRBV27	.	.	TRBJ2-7	CASSLLGPSYEQYF	TGTGCCAGCAGTTTATTGGGGCCTTCCTACGAGCAGTACTTC
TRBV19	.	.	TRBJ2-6	CASTVSGANVLTF	TGTGCCAGTACAGTATCTGGGGCCAACGTCCTGACTTTC
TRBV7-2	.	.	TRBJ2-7	CASSWVDSSYEQYF	TGTGCCAGCAGCTGGGTGGACAGTTCCTACGAGCAGTACTTC
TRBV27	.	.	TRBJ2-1	CASSFTSFHEQFF	TGTGCCAGCAGTTTTACGAGTTTCCATGAGCAGTTCTTC
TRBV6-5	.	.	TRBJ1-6	CASARAQDNSPLHF	TGTGCCAGCGCGAGAGCACAGGATAATTCACCCCTCCACTTT
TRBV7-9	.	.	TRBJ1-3	CASSRGKNSGNTIYF	TGTGCCAGCAGCCGGGGGAAAAACTCTGGAAACACCATATATTTT
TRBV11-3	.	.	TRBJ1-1	CASSSTSGGNTEAFF	TGTGCCAGCAGTTCCACTTCGGGTGGGAACACTGAAGCTTTCTTT
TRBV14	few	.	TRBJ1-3	CASSQDTGQPKGNTIYF	TGTGCCAGCAGCCAAGATACGGGACAACCAAAGGGAAACACCATATATTTT
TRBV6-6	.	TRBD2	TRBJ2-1	CASSTGTSGFQFF	TGTGCCAGCAGTACCGGGACTAGCGGGTTCCAGTTCTTC
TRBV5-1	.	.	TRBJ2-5	CASIDSPGETQYF	TGCGCCAGCATAGACTCACCGGGGGAGACCCAGTACTTC
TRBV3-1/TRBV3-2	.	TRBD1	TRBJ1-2	CASSQRDRSGYTF	TGTGCCAGCAGCCAAAGGGACAGGAGTGGCTACACCTTC
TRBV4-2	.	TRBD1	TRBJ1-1	CASSQSLPPGQANTEAFF	TGTGCCAGCAGCCAATCACTTCCGCCGGGACAGGCAAACACTGAAGCTTTCTTT
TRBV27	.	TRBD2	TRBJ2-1	CASSLGSGGRNEQFF	TGTGCCAGCAGTTTGGGTAGCGGGGGGCGCAATGAGCAGTTCTTC
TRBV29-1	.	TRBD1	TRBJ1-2	CSVEEPGGYYGYTF	TGCAGCGTTGAAGAGCCAGGGGGCTACTATGGCTACACCTTC
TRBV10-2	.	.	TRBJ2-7	CASSESRYTYEQYF	TGCGCCAGCAGTGAGTCGAGATATACCTACGAGCAGTACTTC
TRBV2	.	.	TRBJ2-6	CASSEAGHSGANVLTF	TGTGCCAGCAGTGAAGCGGGACACTCTGGGGCCAACGTCCTGACTTTC
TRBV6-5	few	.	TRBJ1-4	CASSYILSEKLFF	TGTGCCAGCAGTTATATTCTCAGTGAAAAACTGTTTTTT
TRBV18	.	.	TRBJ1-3	CASSPVAGYSRSGNTIYF	TGTGCCAGCTCACCAGTGGCAGGGTATAGCCGGTCTGGAAACACCATATATTTT
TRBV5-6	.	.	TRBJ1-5	CASSLSGNQPQHF	TGTGCCAGCAGCTTAAGCGGCAATCAGCCCCAGCATTTT
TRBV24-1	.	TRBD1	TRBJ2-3	CATSDLAGTGRSDTQYF	TGTGCCACCAGTGATTTGGCCGGGACAGGTCGTTCAGATACGCAGTATTTT
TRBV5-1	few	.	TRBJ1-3	CASSLDSSGNTIYF	TGCGCCAGCAGCTTGGACAGCTCTGGAAACACCATATATTTT
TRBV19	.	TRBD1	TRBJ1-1	CASSYVTGGPGAFF	TGTGCCAGTAGTTACGTGACAGGGGGTCCCGGAGCTTTCTTT
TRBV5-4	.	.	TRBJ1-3	CASSLVAGDGNTIYF	TGTGCCAGCAGCTTGGTAGCGGGGGATGGAAACACCATATATTTT
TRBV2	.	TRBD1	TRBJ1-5	CASSGTGRFAQHF	TGTGCCAGCAGCGGGACAGGGCGGTTTGCCCAGCATTTT
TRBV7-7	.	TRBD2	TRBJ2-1	CASSLSSGPSSYNEQFF	TGTGCTAGCAGCTTAAGTAGCGGGCCTAGCTCCTACAATGAGCAGTTCTTC
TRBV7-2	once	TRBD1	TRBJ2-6	CASSLVGQGQGSGANVLTF	TGTGCCAGCAGCTTAGTAGGACAGGGGCAGGGCTCTGGGGCCAACGTCCTGACTTTC
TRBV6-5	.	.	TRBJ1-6	CASNGGAYNSPLHF	TGTGCCAGCAATGGCGGGGCCTATAATTCACCCCTCCACTTT
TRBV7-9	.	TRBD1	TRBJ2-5	CASSLDPGQNEYF	TGTGCCAGCAGCTTGGACCCGGGACAGAATGAGTACTTC
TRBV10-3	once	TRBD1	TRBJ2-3	CAISRTGASTDTQYF	TGTGCCATCAGTAGGACAGGGGCTAGCACAGATACGCAGTATTTT
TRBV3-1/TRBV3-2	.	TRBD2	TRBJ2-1	CASSPGTSGSNEQFF	TGTGCCAGCAGCCCAGGGACTAGCGGGAGCAATGAGCAGTTCTTC
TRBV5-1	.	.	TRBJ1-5	CASSLDPDQPQHF	TGCGCCAGCAGCTTGGACCCGGATCAGCCCCAGCATTTT
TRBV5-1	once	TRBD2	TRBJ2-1	CASSSGTSGGARAYNEQFF	TGCGCCAGCAGCTCAGGGACTAGCGGGGGGGCGAGAGCCTACAATGAGCAGTTCTTC
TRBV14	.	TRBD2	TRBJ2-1	CASSGGLAGGYNEQFF	TGTGCCAGCAGCGGGGGACTAGCGGGGGGCTACAATGAGCAGTTCTTC